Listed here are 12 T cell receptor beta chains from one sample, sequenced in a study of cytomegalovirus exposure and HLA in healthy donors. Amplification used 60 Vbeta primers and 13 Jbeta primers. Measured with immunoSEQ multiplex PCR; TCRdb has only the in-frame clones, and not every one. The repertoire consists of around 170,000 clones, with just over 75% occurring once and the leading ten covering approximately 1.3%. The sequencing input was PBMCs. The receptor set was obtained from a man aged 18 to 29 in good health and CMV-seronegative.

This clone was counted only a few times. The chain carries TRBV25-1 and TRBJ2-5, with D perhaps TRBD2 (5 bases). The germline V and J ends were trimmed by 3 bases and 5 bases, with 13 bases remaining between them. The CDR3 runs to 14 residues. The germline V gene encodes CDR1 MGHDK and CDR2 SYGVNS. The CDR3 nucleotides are TGTGCCAGCAGTGATACTCGGGGTCGGGAGACCCAGTACTTC. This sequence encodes CASSDTRGRETQYF.

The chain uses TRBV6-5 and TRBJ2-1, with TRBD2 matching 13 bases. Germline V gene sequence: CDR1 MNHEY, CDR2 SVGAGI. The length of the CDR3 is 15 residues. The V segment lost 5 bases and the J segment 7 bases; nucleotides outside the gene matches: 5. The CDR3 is CASSAGTSGINEQFF. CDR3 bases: TGTGCCAGCAGTGCCGGGACTAGCGGGATTAATGAGCAGTTCTTC.

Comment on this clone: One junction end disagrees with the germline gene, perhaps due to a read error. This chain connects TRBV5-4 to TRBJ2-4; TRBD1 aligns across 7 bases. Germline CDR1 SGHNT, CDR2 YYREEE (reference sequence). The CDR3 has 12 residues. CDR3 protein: CASSLRTGPPDF. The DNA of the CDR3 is TGTGCCAGCAGCTTGCGGACAGGCCCTCCGGACTTC.

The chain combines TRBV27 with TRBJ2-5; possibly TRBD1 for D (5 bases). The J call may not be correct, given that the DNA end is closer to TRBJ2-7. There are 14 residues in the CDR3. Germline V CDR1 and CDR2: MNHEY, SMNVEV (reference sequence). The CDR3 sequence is CASSFIGRADEQYF. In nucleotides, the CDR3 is TGTGCCAGCAGTTTTATAGGCAGGGCCGACGAGCAGTACTTC.

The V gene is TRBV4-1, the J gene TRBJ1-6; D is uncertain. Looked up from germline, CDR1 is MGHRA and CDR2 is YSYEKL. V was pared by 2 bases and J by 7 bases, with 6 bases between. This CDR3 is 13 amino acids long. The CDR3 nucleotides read TGCGCCAGCAGCCAATCTTCCAATTCACCCCTCCACTTT. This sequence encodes CASSQSSNSPLHF.

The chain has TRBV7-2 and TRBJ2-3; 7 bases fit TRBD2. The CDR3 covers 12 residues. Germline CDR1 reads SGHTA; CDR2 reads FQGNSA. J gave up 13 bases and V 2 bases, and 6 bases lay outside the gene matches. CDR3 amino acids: CASSLKTSKKYF. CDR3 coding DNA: TGTGCCAGCAGCTTAAAGACTAGCAAGAAGTATTTT. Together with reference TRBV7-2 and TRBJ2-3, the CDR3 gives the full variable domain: GAGVSQSPSNKVTEKGKDVELRCDPISGHTALYWYRQSLGQGLEFLIYFQGNSAPDKSGLPSDRFSAERTGGSVSTLTIQRTQQEDSAVYLCASSLKTSKKYFGPGTRLTVL.

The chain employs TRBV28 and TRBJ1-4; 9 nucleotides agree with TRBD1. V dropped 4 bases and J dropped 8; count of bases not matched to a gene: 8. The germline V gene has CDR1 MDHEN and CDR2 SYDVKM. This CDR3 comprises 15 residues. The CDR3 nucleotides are TGTGCCAGCAGTTGGTTACAGGGGGCGGGGGAAAAACTGTTTTTT. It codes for CASSWLQGAGEKLFF. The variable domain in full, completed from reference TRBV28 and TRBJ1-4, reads DVKVTQSSRYLVKRTGEKVFLECVQDMDHENMFWYRQDPGLGLRLIYFSYDVKMKEKGDIPEGYSVSREKKERFSLILESASTNQTSMYLCASSWLQGAGEKLFFGSGTQLSVL.

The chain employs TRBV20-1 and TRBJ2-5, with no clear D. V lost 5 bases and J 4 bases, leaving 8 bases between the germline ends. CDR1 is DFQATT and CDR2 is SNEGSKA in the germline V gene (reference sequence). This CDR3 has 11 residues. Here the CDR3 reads CSAFRRETQYF. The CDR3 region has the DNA TGCAGTGCTTTCCGTAGAGAGACCCAGTACTTC.

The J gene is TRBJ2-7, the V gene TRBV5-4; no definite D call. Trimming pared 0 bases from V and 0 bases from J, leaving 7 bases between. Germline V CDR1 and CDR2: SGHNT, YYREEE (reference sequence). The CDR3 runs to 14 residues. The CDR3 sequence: CASSLGRFSYEQYF. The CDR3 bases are TGTGCCAGCAGCTTGGGGCGGTTCTCCTACGAGCAGTACTTC.

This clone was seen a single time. The DNA for the CDR3 is TGCGCCAGCAGCAAGGGGGCCCGTTATGAAAAACTGTTTTTT. This translates into CASSKGARYEKLFF. The chain carries TRBV5-1 and TRBJ1-4; 7 nucleotides align to TRBD1. The germline gives CDR1 SGHRS, CDR2 YFSETQ. CDR3 size: 14 residues. The V segment lost 4 bases and the J segment 6 bases; nucleotides outside the gene matches: 6. The whole variable domain, remainder taken from reference TRBV5-1 and TRBJ1-4, is KAGVTQTPRYLIKTRGQQVTLSCSPISGHRSVSWYQQTPGQGLQFLFEYFSETQRNKGNFPGRFSGRQFSNSRSEMNVSTLELGDSALYLCASSKGARYEKLFFGSGTQLSVL.

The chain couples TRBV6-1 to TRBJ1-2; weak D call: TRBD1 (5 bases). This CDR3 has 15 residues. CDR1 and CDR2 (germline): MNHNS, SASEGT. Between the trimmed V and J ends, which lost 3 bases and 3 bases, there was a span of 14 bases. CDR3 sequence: CASSEQGIAYYGYTF. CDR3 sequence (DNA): TGTGCCAGCAGTGAGCAGGGTATCGCCTACTATGGCTACACCTTC.

As DNA, the CDR3 is TGTGCCAGCAGTGAACGACCCGGGACAGGGGGGGACATTCAGTACTTC. Its protein is CASSERPGTGGDIQYF. This sequence joins TRBV6-1 and TRBJ2-4, with TRBD1 matching over 11 bases. CDR1 and CDR2 (germline): MNHNS, SASEGT. The CDR3 has 16 residues. V was pared by 2 bases and J by 8 bases, with 8 bases of the junction left unmatched.